These T cell receptor beta chains were read from a single sample in a study of breast tumors, draining lymph nodes, adjacent tissues. Via MiXCR, TCRdb re-called the multiplex PCR reads, giving one row per CDR3 protein. Of 150,000 to 200,000 distinct CDR3 sequences listed, approximately 33% are singletons. Material for sequencing was axillary lymph node tissue. These receptors were collected from a female donor with breast cancer. Some clones in this sample may be carry-over from other donors' samples. CDR3s include the opening cysteine and the closing phenylalanine or tryptophan. The order of the fields is D gene, J gene, V gene, CDR3 length, clone size, CDR3 protein, CDR3 DNA. D genes are given only for firm matches. Not every row has a clone size; where given, it reads once, few, many or a size class.

D gene: TRBD1
J gene: TRBJ2-1
V gene: TRBV5-1
CDR3 length: 15
clone size: many
CDR3 protein: CASSESQGAYNEQFF
CDR3 DNA: TGCGCCAGCAGCGAGAGTCAGGGGGCCTACAATGAGCAGTTCTTC

D gene: TRBD1
J gene: TRBJ2-7
V gene: TRBV20-1
CDR3 length: 14
clone size: NA
CDR3 protein: CSARVGTGSYEQYF
CDR3 DNA: TGCAGTGCTAGAGTGGGGACAGGGTCCTACGAGCAGTACTTC

D gene: NA
J gene: TRBJ2-7
V gene: TRBV2
CDR3 length: 15
clone size: many
CDR3 protein: CASSEAVGGFDEQYF
CDR3 DNA: TGTGCCAGCAGTGAAGCGGTTGGGGGATTCGACGAGCAGTACTTC

D gene: NA
J gene: TRBJ1-5
V gene: TRBV19
CDR3 length: 12
clone size: many
CDR3 protein: CASSPQDQPQHF
CDR3 DNA: TGTGCCAGTAGTCCACAAGATCAGCCCCAGCATTTT

D gene: TRBD2
J gene: TRBJ2-1
V gene: TRBV7-7
CDR3 length: 14
clone size: once
CDR3 protein: CASSLRSGAREQFF
CDR3 DNA: TGTGCTAGCAGCTTGCGGAGCGGGGCAAGGGAGCAGTTCTTC

D gene: TRBD1
J gene: TRBJ1-6
V gene: TRBV6-1
CDR3 length: 17
clone size: many
CDR3 protein: CASSEYPAQGAMSVLHF
CDR3 DNA: TGTGCCAGCAGTGAGTATCCCGCGCAGGGGGCAATGAGTGTCCTCCACTTT

D gene: NA
J gene: TRBJ1-1
V gene: TRBV5-1
CDR3 length: 13
clone size: few
CDR3 protein: CASSLDPGGEAFF
CDR3 DNA: TGCGCCAGCAGCTTGGATCCCGGAGGTGAAGCTTTCTTT

D gene: NA
J gene: TRBJ2-7
V gene: TRBV4-1
CDR3 length: 13
clone size: many
CDR3 protein: CASSQGGTYEQYF
CDR3 DNA: TGCGCCAGCAGCCAGGGGGGTACCTACGAGCAGTACTTC

D gene: TRBD2
J gene: TRBJ2-1
V gene: TRBV12-3/TRBV12-4
CDR3 length: 17
clone size: many
CDR3 protein: CASRDRTSGSPDNEQFF
CDR3 DNA: TGTGCCAGCAGGGATCGGACTAGCGGGAGCCCCGACAATGAGCAGTTCTTC

D gene: NA
J gene: TRBJ2-3
V gene: TRBV20-1
CDR3 length: 16
clone size: many
CDR3 protein: CSADETGARNGDTQYF
CDR3 DNA: TGCAGTGCTGATGAAACGGGAGCACGAAATGGAGATACGCAGTATTTT

D gene: NA
J gene: TRBJ2-5
V gene: TRBV19
CDR3 length: 13
clone size: many
CDR3 protein: CASSGAIQETQYF
CDR3 DNA: TGTGCCAGTAGTGGGGCCATTCAAGAGACCCAGTACTTC

D gene: NA
J gene: TRBJ2-6
V gene: TRBV29-1
CDR3 length: 13
clone size: medium-sized
CDR3 protein: CSTLGSGANVLTF
CDR3 DNA: TGCAGCACCCTTGGGTCTGGGGCCAACGTCCTGACTTTC

D gene: NA
J gene: TRBJ1-6
V gene: TRBV20-1
CDR3 length: 11
clone size: once
CDR3 protein: CSARGDSPLHF
CDR3 DNA: TGCAGTGCTAGGGGAGATTCACCCCTCCACTTT

D gene: NA
J gene: TRBJ2-5
V gene: TRBV7-2
CDR3 length: 17
clone size: NA
CDR3 protein: CASSSDPRASTGETQYF
CDR3 DNA: TGTGCCAGCAGCTCGGACCCTAGAGCAAGCACCGGAGAGACCCAGTACTTC

D gene: TRBD2
J gene: TRBJ2-3
V gene: TRBV20-1
CDR3 length: 15
clone size: many
CDR3 protein: CSAKEFGTSYDTQYF
CDR3 DNA: TGCAGTGCTAAGGAGTTTGGGACTAGCTACGATACGCAGTATTTT

D gene: NA
J gene: TRBJ2-7
V gene: TRBV5-1
CDR3 length: 16
clone size: NA
CDR3 protein: CASSFSRRTGEGEQYF
CDR3 DNA: TGCGCCAGCAGCTTCTCGCGGCGAACGGGAGAGGGTGAGCAGTACTTC

D gene: TRBD1
J gene: TRBJ1-2
V gene: TRBV28
CDR3 length: 14
clone size: few
CDR3 protein: CASWPGTGSYGYTF
CDR3 DNA: TGTGCCAGCTGGCCGGGGACAGGGAGCTATGGCTACACCTTC

D gene: NA
J gene: TRBJ2-7
V gene: TRBV7-8
CDR3 length: 14
clone size: once
CDR3 protein: CASSFGREGYEQYF
CDR3 DNA: TGTGCCAGCAGCTTCGGACGAGAGGGGTACGAGCAGTACTTC

D gene: NA
J gene: TRBJ2-7
V gene: TRBV5-1
CDR3 length: 12
clone size: many
CDR3 protein: CASRIQGHEQYF
CDR3 DNA: TGCGCCAGCAGAATTCAGGGGCACGAGCAGTACTTC

D gene: TRBD1
J gene: TRBJ2-6
V gene: TRBV20-1
CDR3 length: 16
clone size: many
CDR3 protein: CSARENRGSGANVLTF
CDR3 DNA: TGCAGTGCTAGAGAAAACAGGGGGTCTGGGGCCAACGTCCTGACTTTC

D gene: TRBD1
J gene: TRBJ1-5
V gene: TRBV20-1
CDR3 length: 16
clone size: many
CDR3 protein: CSARATSGQGVGPQHF
CDR3 DNA: TGCAGTGCTAGAGCGACCTCGGGACAGGGAGTGGGACCCCAGCATTTT

D gene: TRBD2
J gene: TRBJ2-2
V gene: TRBV14
CDR3 length: 14
clone size: many
CDR3 protein: CASSPRLAAGELFF
CDR3 DNA: TGTGCCAGCAGTCCGAGACTAGCCGCCGGGGAGCTGTTTTTT

D gene: NA
J gene: TRBJ2-1
V gene: TRBV15
CDR3 length: 14
clone size: NA
CDR3 protein: CATSRSGVGSEQFF
CDR3 DNA: TGTGCCACCAGCAGGTCAGGGGTTGGAAGTGAGCAATTCTTC

D gene: TRBD1
J gene: TRBJ2-6
V gene: TRBV5-4
CDR3 length: 19
clone size: NA
CDR3 protein: CASSLRTGTGANGANVLTF
CDR3 DNA: TGTGCCAGCAGCTTACGTACGGGGACAGGGGCGAACGGGGCCAACGTCCTGACTTTC

D gene: TRBD2
J gene: TRBJ2-2
V gene: TRBV20-1
CDR3 length: 14
clone size: many
CDR3 protein: CSARGGSNTGELFF
CDR3 DNA: TGCAGTGCTAGGGGAGGGTCGAACACCGGGGAGCTGTTTTTT

D gene: TRBD1
J gene: TRBJ2-5
V gene: TRBV7-9
CDR3 length: 16
clone size: many
CDR3 protein: CASSPSRDRGQETQYF
CDR3 DNA: TGTGCCAGCAGCCCGTCCCGGGACAGGGGTCAAGAGACCCAGTACTTC

D gene: TRBD2
J gene: TRBJ2-1
V gene: TRBV30
CDR3 length: 16
clone size: many
CDR3 protein: CAWSVSGGAPYNEQFF
CDR3 DNA: TGTGCCTGGAGTGTAAGCGGGGGGGCCCCATACAATGAGCAGTTCTTC

D gene: NA
J gene: TRBJ1-2
V gene: TRBV5-4
CDR3 length: 15
clone size: NA
CDR3 protein: CASGGGQTINYGYTF
CDR3 DNA: TGTGCCAGCGGCGGCGGACAGACCATTAACTATGGCTACACCTTC

D gene: NA
J gene: TRBJ2-7
V gene: TRBV7-2
CDR3 length: 12
clone size: many
CDR3 protein: CASSLWGEEQYF
CDR3 DNA: TGTGCCAGCAGCTTATGGGGGGAAGAGCAGTACTTC

D gene: TRBD2
J gene: TRBJ2-4
V gene: TRBV10-3
CDR3 length: 16
clone size: many
CDR3 protein: CAISDASGSAKNIQYF
CDR3 DNA: TGTGCCATCAGTGACGCTAGCGGGAGTGCCAAAAACATTCAGTACTTC

D gene: TRBD2
J gene: TRBJ2-7
V gene: TRBV20-1
CDR3 length: 14
clone size: many
CDR3 protein: CSAPGLAGVYEQYF
CDR3 DNA: TGCAGTGCCCCCGGCCTAGCGGGAGTTTACGAGCAGTACTTC

D gene: NA
J gene: TRBJ2-1
V gene: TRBV2
CDR3 length: 11
clone size: many
CDR3 protein: CASSWGAGQFF
CDR3 DNA: TGTGCCAGCAGTTGGGGGGCCGGGCAGTTCTTC

D gene: TRBD2
J gene: TRBJ2-1
V gene: TRBV20-1
CDR3 length: 15
clone size: many
CDR3 protein: CSARKGTSGGNEQFF
CDR3 DNA: TGCAGTGCTAGAAAGGGGACTAGCGGGGGGAATGAGCAGTTCTTC

D gene: TRBD1
J gene: TRBJ2-1
V gene: TRBV6-1
CDR3 length: 13
clone size: many
CDR3 protein: CASRGQGEDEQFF
CDR3 DNA: TGTGCCAGCAGGGGACAGGGGGAGGATGAGCAGTTCTTC

D gene: NA
J gene: TRBJ2-3
V gene: TRBV11-3
CDR3 length: 14
clone size: NA
CDR3 protein: CASSLGGGTDTRYF
CDR3 DNA: TGTGCCAGCAGCTTAGGGGGGGGCACAGATACGCGGTATTTT

D gene: NA
J gene: TRBJ1-4
V gene: TRBV30
CDR3 length: 14
clone size: many
CDR3 protein: CAWTRVGTNEKLFF
CDR3 DNA: TGTGCCTGGACCCGAGTAGGCACTAATGAAAAACTGTTTTTT

D gene: NA
J gene: TRBJ2-5
V gene: TRBV29-1
CDR3 length: 13
clone size: many
CDR3 protein: CSVEGRGQETQYF
CDR3 DNA: TGCAGCGTTGAAGGCAGGGGCCAAGAGACCCAGTACTTC

D gene: TRBD1
J gene: TRBJ1-6
V gene: TRBV20-1
CDR3 length: 15
clone size: NA
CDR3 protein: CSVRNIRDRGSPLHF
CDR3 DNA: TGCAGTGTTCGAAACATCCGGGACAGGGGTTCACCCCTCCACTTT

D gene: TRBD2
J gene: TRBJ2-7
V gene: TRBV11-2
CDR3 length: 14
clone size: many
CDR3 protein: CASSSSREGYEQYF
CDR3 DNA: TGTGCCAGCAGCTCCTCCCGGGAGGGGTACGAGCAGTACTTC

D gene: NA
J gene: TRBJ1-5
V gene: TRBV20-1
CDR3 length: 14
clone size: many
CDR3 protein: CSARDWVGGQPQHF
CDR3 DNA: TGCAGTGCTAGAGATTGGGTCGGCGGGCAGCCCCAGCATTTT

D gene: NA
J gene: TRBJ1-5
V gene: TRBV30
CDR3 length: 14
clone size: NA
CDR3 protein: CAWSMGSENQPQHF
CDR3 DNA: TGTGCCTGGAGTATGGGGTCAGAGAATCAGCCCCAGCATTTT

D gene: TRBD2
J gene: TRBJ2-5
V gene: TRBV15
CDR3 length: 15
clone size: many
CDR3 protein: CATSIPTSGTETQYF
CDR3 DNA: TGTGCCACCAGCATCCCAACTAGCGGGACTGAGACCCAGTACTTC

D gene: NA
J gene: TRBJ2-2
V gene: TRBV19
CDR3 length: 17
clone size: many
CDR3 protein: CASSIVQGNRKTGELFF
CDR3 DNA: TGTGCCAGTAGTATAGTTCAGGGTAATAGAAAAACCGGGGAGCTGTTTTTT

D gene: TRBD2
J gene: TRBJ2-3
V gene: TRBV5-1
CDR3 length: 17
clone size: many
CDR3 protein: CASSLGTSGRIADTQYF
CDR3 DNA: TGCGCCAGCAGCTTGGGCACTAGCGGGAGAATCGCAGATACGCAGTATTTT

D gene: NA
J gene: TRBJ2-5
V gene: TRBV13
CDR3 length: 12
clone size: many
CDR3 protein: CASSRAEETQYF
CDR3 DNA: TGTGCCAGCTCCCGAGCGGAAGAGACCCAGTACTTC

D gene: NA
J gene: TRBJ2-1
V gene: TRBV9
CDR3 length: 15
clone size: many
CDR3 protein: CASSPGPSLADEQFF
CDR3 DNA: TGTGCCAGCAGCCCCGGGCCTTCCCTCGCGGATGAGCAGTTCTTC

D gene: NA
J gene: TRBJ2-2
V gene: TRBV7-2
CDR3 length: 13
clone size: NA
CDR3 protein: CASSSPPGGELFF
CDR3 DNA: TGTGCCAGCAGCTCACCCCCGGGGGGGGAGCTGTTTTTT

D gene: NA
J gene: TRBJ2-3
V gene: TRBV2
CDR3 length: 14
clone size: NA
CDR3 protein: CASSADDTGDTQYF
CDR3 DNA: TGTGCCAGCAGCGCGGACGATACCGGGGATACGCAGTATTTT

D gene: TRBD2
J gene: TRBJ2-7
V gene: TRBV10-2
CDR3 length: 13
clone size: many
CDR3 protein: CASGGGAGYEQYF
CDR3 DNA: TGCGCCAGCGGCGGGGGGGCAGGCTACGAGCAGTACTTC

D gene: NA
J gene: TRBJ2-1
V gene: TRBV12-3/TRBV12-4
CDR3 length: 16
clone size: many
CDR3 protein: CASSSNIGQPHGEQFF
CDR3 DNA: TGTGCCAGCAGTTCTAATATCGGACAGCCCCACGGTGAGCAGTTCTTC

D gene: TRBD1
J gene: TRBJ2-1
V gene: TRBV2
CDR3 length: 16
clone size: many
CDR3 protein: CASSERPGQGQSEQFF
CDR3 DNA: TGTGCCAGCAGTGAGCGACCGGGACAGGGCCAGTCGGAGCAGTTCTTC

D gene: TRBD2
J gene: TRBJ2-7
V gene: TRBV7-2
CDR3 length: 15
clone size: NA
CDR3 protein: CASSFSGEGSYKRYF
CDR3 DNA: TGTGCCAGCAGCTTTAGCGGGGAAGGATCCTACAAGCGGTACTTC

D gene: NA
J gene: TRBJ1-5
V gene: TRBV20-1
CDR3 length: 15
clone size: many
CDR3 protein: CSARTVHVGNQPQHF
CDR3 DNA: TGCAGTGCACGGACTGTCCATGTCGGCAATCAGCCCCAGCATTTT

D gene: TRBD1
J gene: TRBJ2-3
V gene: TRBV7-2
CDR3 length: 17
clone size: many
CDR3 protein: CASSPPGVRGSTDTQYF
CDR3 DNA: TGTGCCAGCAGCCCCCCTGGCGTCAGGGGGAGCACAGATACGCAGTATTTT

D gene: NA
J gene: TRBJ2-3
V gene: TRBV28
CDR3 length: 15
clone size: few
CDR3 protein: CASSLQAWGTDTQYF
CDR3 DNA: TGTGCCAGCAGCCTACAGGCCTGGGGCACAGATACGCAGTATTTT

D gene: NA
J gene: TRBJ2-5
V gene: TRBV10-2
CDR3 length: 14
clone size: many
CDR3 protein: CASRYQALQETQYF
CDR3 DNA: TGCGCCAGCAGGTACCAGGCCCTCCAAGAGACCCAGTACTTC

D gene: TRBD1
J gene: TRBJ2-7
V gene: TRBV2
CDR3 length: 14
clone size: many
CDR3 protein: CASRGQGSSYEQYF
CDR3 DNA: TGTGCCAGCAGAGGACAGGGAAGCTCCTACGAGCAGTACTTC

D gene: NA
J gene: TRBJ2-7
V gene: TRBV11-2
CDR3 length: 21
clone size: NA
CDR3 protein: CASSIYLCSVRTSGSIREQYF
CDR3 DNA: NA

D gene: TRBD2
J gene: TRBJ2-1
V gene: TRBV19
CDR3 length: 16
clone size: many
CDR3 protein: CASSIRTSALGNEQFF
CDR3 DNA: TGTGCCAGTAGTATCCGAACTAGCGCGTTAGGCAATGAGCAGTTCTTC